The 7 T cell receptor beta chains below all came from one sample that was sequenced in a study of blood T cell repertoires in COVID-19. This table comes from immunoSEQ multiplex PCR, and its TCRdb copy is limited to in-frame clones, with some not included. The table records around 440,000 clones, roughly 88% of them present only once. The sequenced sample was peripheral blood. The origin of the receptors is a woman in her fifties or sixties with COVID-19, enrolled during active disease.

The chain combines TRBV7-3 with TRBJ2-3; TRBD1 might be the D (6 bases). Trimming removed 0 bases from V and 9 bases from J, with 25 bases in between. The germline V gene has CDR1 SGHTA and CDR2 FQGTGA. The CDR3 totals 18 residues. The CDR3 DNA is TGTGCCAGCAGCTTAACGGGGGACACAGGGCCATCATCCGACACGCAGTATTTT. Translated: CASSLTGDTGPSSDTQYF. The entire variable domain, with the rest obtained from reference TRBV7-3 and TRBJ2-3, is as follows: GAGVSQTPSNKVTEKGKYVELRCDPISGHTALYWYRQSLGQGPEFLIYFQGTGAADDSGLPNDRFFAVRPEGSVSTLKIQRTERGDSAVYLCASSLTGDTGPSSDTQYFGPGTRLTVL.

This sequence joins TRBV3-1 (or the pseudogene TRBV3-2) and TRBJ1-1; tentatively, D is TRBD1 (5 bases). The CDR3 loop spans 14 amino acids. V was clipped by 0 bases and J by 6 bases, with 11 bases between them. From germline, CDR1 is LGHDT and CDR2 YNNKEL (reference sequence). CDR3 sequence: CASSQEGGWAEAFF. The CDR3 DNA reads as TGTGCCAGCAGCCAAGAGGGGGGTTGGGCTGAAGCTTTCTTT.

The CDR3 reads CSVNREQFF. DNA of the CDR3: TGCAGTGTCAACAGGGAGCAGTTCTTC. This sequence joins TRBV20-1 and TRBJ2-1; TRBD1 is a possible D gene (5 bases). With 7 bases removed from V and 10 bases from J, the gap between germline ends came to 8 bases. The germline V gene encodes CDR1 DFQATT and CDR2 SNEGSKA (reference sequence). The CDR3 contains 9 residues.

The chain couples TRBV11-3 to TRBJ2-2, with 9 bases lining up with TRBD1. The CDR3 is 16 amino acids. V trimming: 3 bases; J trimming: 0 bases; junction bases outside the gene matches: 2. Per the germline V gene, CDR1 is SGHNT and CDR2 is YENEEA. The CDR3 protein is CASSFRQGANTGELFF. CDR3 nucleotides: TGTGCCAGCAGCTTCCGACAGGGGGCGAACACCGGGGAGCTGTTTTTT.

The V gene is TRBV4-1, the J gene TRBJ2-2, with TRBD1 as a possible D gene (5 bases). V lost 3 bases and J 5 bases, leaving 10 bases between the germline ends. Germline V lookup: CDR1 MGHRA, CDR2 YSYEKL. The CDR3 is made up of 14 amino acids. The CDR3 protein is CASSHEDITGELFF. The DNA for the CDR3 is TGCGCCAGCAGCCATGAGGACATTACCGGGGAGCTGTTTTTT.

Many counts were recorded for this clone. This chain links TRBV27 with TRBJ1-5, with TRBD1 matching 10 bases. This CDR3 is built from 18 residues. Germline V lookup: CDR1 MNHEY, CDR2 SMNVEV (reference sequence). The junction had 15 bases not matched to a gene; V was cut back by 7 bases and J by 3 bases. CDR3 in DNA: TGTGCCAGCATGCTATCCGGGACAGGGGCCCTCTACAATCAGCCCCAGCATTTT. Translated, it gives CASMLSGTGALYNQPQHF.

The CDR3 here is CASSPRTSGAYNEQFF. CDR3 nucleotide sequence: TGCGCCAGCAGCCCCCGGACTAGCGGTGCCTACAATGAGCAGTTCTTC. The chain uses TRBV5-1 and TRBJ2-1; 10 bases map to TRBD2. The CDR3 has 16 amino acids. J was trimmed by 2 bases and V by 4 bases; bases with no gene match: 6. Germline CDR1 and CDR2: SGHRS and YFSETQ.